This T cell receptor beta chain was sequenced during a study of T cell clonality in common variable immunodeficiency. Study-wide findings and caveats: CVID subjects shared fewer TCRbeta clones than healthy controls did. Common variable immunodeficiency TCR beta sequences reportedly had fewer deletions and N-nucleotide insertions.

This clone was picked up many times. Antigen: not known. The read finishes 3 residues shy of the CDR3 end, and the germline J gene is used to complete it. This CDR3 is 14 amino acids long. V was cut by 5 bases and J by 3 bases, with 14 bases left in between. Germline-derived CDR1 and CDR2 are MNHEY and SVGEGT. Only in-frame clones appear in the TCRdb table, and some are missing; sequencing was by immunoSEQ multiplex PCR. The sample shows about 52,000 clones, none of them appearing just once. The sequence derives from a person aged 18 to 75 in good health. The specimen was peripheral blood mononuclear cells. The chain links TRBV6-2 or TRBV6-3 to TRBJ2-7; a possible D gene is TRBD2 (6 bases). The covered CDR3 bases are TGTGCCAGCAGTCCTGGGGACTGGGGCTACGAG. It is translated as CASSPGDWGYE. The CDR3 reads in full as CASSPGDWGYEQYF.